Below, 7 T cell receptor beta chains from the same sample are listed, as sequenced in a study of blood T cell repertoires in COVID-19. The protocol was immunoSEQ multiplex PCR, while the TCRdb copy is restricted to in-frame clones and leaves out a portion. The table has tens of thousands of clones, roughly 89% seen once. Sequenced: peripheral blood. These receptor sequences come from a human donor in a cohort sampled during active COVID-19.

This chain joins TRBV19 and TRBJ2-5, with a possible D match to TRBD1 (6 bases). V was trimmed by 6 bases and J by 1 base, leaving 12 bases between them. Germline CDR1 is LNHDA and CDR2 is SQIVND (reference sequence). The CDR3 contains 14 residues. The CDR3 nucleotides are TGTGCCAGTAGGGAACAGGGAGCCCAAGAGACCCAGTACTTC. This gives the protein CASREQGAQETQYF.

This chain connects TRBV12-3 or TRBV12-4 to TRBJ1-1; a possible D gene is TRBD1 (5 bases). V lost 6 bases, J lost 1 base, and 9 bases lay in between. The CDR3 extends over 13 amino acids. The CDR3 loop is CASSPTGNTEAFF. Written as DNA, the CDR3 is TGTGCCAGCAGCCCAACAGGGAACACTGAAGCTTTCTTT.

The V call is TRBV6-6, the J call TRBJ1-6; 12 bases agree with TRBD1. Germline V lookup: CDR1 MNHNY, CDR2 SVGAGI (reference sequence). After removal of 6 bases from V and 6 bases from J, the junction contained 6 bases not matched to a gene. The length of the CDR3 is 16 residues. In DNA, the CDR3 is TGTGCCAGCAGACCGGGACAGGGGGCGCGTAATTCACCCCTCCACTTT. It specifies CASRPGQGARNSPLHF.

The J gene is TRBJ2-7, the V gene TRBV19, with 11 nucleotides matching TRBD1. CDR1 is LNHDA, CDR2 SQIVND, per germline (reference sequence). CDR3 length: 16 amino acids. The ends lost 1 base at V and 3 bases at J; junction bases unmatched: 5. CDR3 sequence: CASSIVRTGGLYEQYF. The CDR3 region has the DNA TGTGCCAGTAGTATAGTCCGGACAGGGGGCCTCTACGAGCAGTACTTC.

The chain links TRBV6-5 to TRBJ1-1; D not resolved. This CDR3 has 15 residues. Germline V gives CDR1 MNHEY, CDR2 SVGAGI. V lost 0 bases and J 0 bases, leaving 8 bases between the germline ends. In DNA form, the CDR3 reads TGTGCCAGCAGTTACTCTGCAAACATGAACACTGAAGCTTTCTTT. Amino acid sequence: CASSYSANMNTEAFF.

V usage is TRBV15 and J usage is TRBJ2-2, with a possible D match to TRBD1 (6 bases). V was pared by 5 bases and J by 1 base, with 8 bases between. CDR3 length: 14 residues. Looked up from germline, CDR1 is LNHNV and CDR2 is YYDKDF (reference sequence). The CDR3 sequence is CATSGGWNTGELFF. For the CDR3, the DNA is TGTGCCACCAGCGGGGGCTGGAACACCGGGGAGCTGTTTTTT.

This rearrangement joins TRBV30 to TRBJ2-5; a weak D match, TRBD2 (5 bases). This CDR3 has 13 residues. Trimming removed 0 bases from V and 7 bases from J, with 12 bases in between. Per the germline V gene, CDR1 is GTSNPN and CDR2 is SVGIG (reference sequence). For the CDR3, the DNA is TGTGCCTGGAGTGTACCCGGGGTAGGGACCCAGTACTTC. This sequence encodes CAWSVPGVGTQYF.